A selection of T cell receptor beta chains follows, all from one sample in a study of spatial heterogeneity in lung cancer. TCRdb ran MiXCR on the 5' RACE reads and lists one entry per CDR3 protein. This sample has 11,000 or so distinct CDR3 sequences; about 3.7% occur once, and the top ten carry more than 6.5%. Sequenced material: normal lung tissue next to the tumor, taken at surgery. All receptors come from a male donor with early-stage non-small cell lung cancer. Each CDR3 is given with its conserved first and last residue. The D gene is left open where the match is weak. Not every row has a clone size; where given, it reads once, few, many or a size class.

>large|-|TRBJ2-3|TRBV12-3/TRBV12-4
CASSLTSNTQYF
TGTGCCAGCAGTTTAACTTCTAATACGCAGTATTTT
>few|-|TRBJ1-5|TRBV20-1
CSAWRYNQPQHF
TGCAGTGCCTGGCGCTACAATCAGCCCCAGCATTTT
>medium-sized|TRBD2|TRBJ2-1|TRBV30
CAWSATSGYEQFF
TGTGCCTGGAGTGCGACTAGCGGCTATGAGCAGTTCTTC
>few|-|TRBJ1-1|TRBV6-7
CASRSREDRTEAFF
TGTGCCAGCAGATCCAGGGAGGACCGCACTGAAGCTTTCTTT
>many|TRBD2|TRBJ2-3|TRBV5-1
CASSLAASGSTDTQYF
TGCGCCAGCAGCTTGGCGGCTAGCGGGAGCACAGATACGCAGTATTTT
>many|-|TRBJ2-7|TRBV5-1
CASSIGPIAYEQYF
TGCGCCAGCAGCATTGGACCGATTGCATACGAGCAGTACTTC
>many|-|TRBJ2-5|TRBV20-1
CSARHQGGQETQYF
TGCAGTGCTAGACATCAGGGGGGCCAAGAGACCCAGTACTTC
>many|TRBD1|TRBJ1-5|TRBV7-2
CASSFGDRGNNQPQHF
TGTGCCAGCAGCTTTGGGGACAGGGGCAATAATCAGCCCCAGCATTTT
>many|-|TRBJ2-7|TRBV20-1
CSASSQRYEQYF
TGCAGTGCTAGTAGTCAGCGCTACGAGCAGTACTTC
>many|TRBD1|TRBJ1-4|TRBV20-1
CSARRGQGVEKLFF
TGCAGTGCTAGGAGGGGACAGGGAGTTGAAAAACTGTTTTTT
>many|-|TRBJ2-5|TRBV7-9
CASSLVAVQETQYF
TGTGCCAGCAGCTTAGTAGCGGTTCAAGAGACCCAGTACTTC
>many|TRBD1|TRBJ2-2|TRBV27
CASSSGTGPGGTGELFF
TGTGCCAGCAGTTCCGGGACAGGACCCGGGGGCACCGGGGAGCTGTTTTTT
>many|-|TRBJ1-5|TRBV29-1
CSVGGYSNQPQHF
TGCAGCGTTGGTGGATATAGCAATCAGCCCCAGCATTTT
>many|-|TRBJ1-2|TRBV20-1
CSARPDRGGYTF
TGCAGTGCTAGGCCTGATAGGGGTGGCTACACCTTC
>-|-|TRBJ1-5|TRBV2
CASTPNYGSQPQHF
TGTGCCAGCACGCCGAACTACGGCTCTCAGCCCCAGCATTTT
>many|-|TRBJ1-2|TRBV12-3/TRBV12-4
CASSLANWGANYGYTF
TGTGCCAGCAGTCTAGCGAATTGGGGTGCTAACTATGGCTACACCTTC
>many|-|TRBJ1-2|TRBV28
CASSLVPSYGYTF
TGTGCCAGCAGTTTAGTCCCTTCCTATGGCTACACCTTC
>many|-|TRBJ1-4|TRBV12-3/TRBV12-4
CASSLALGGINEKLFF
TGTGCCAGCAGTTTAGCGCTGGGCGGTATTAATGAAAAACTGTTTTTT
>medium-sized|TRBD1|TRBJ1-5|TRBV28
CASSKPGQGPNQPQHF
TGTGCCAGCAGTAAGCCGGGACAGGGCCCGAATCAGCCCCAGCATTTT
>many|TRBD1|TRBJ1-6|TRBV5-1
CASGTGSYNSPLHF
TGCGCCAGCGGGACAGGGAGCTATAATTCACCCCTCCACTTT
>many|-|TRBJ1-2|TRBV2
CASRRDGLANYGYTF
TGTGCCAGCAGAAGGGACGGGTTAGCTAACTATGGCTACACCTTC
>many|TRBD2|TRBJ2-7|TRBV20-1
CSARDNSRGLAVTYEQYF
TGCAGTGCTAGAGATAATAGTCGGGGACTAGCCGTGACCTACGAGCAGTACTTC